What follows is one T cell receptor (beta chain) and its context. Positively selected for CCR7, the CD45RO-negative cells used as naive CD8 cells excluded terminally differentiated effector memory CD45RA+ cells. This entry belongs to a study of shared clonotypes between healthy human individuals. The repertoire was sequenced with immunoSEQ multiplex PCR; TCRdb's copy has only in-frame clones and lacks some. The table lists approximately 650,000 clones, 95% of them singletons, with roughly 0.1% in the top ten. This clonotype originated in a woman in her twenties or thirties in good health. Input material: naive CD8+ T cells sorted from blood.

CDR3 bases: TGTGCCAGCAGTTCCCCCGGGAAGAACACCATATATTTT. Its protein is CASSSPGKNTIYF. This chain uses TRBV28 with TRBJ1-3; unclear D gene. V shed 4 bases and J shed 7 bases, with 11 bases lying between them. Germline CDR1 MDHEN, CDR2 SYDVKM. The CDR3 runs 13 residues.